The 17 T cell receptor beta chains below were found in one sample sequenced in a study of control samples from healthy donors and cancer patients. Only in-frame clones appear in the TCRdb table, and some are missing; sequencing was by immunoSEQ multiplex PCR. The sample records 100,000 to 150,000 clones, roughly 89% being singletons. Sequencing was carried out using PBMCs. The receptors stem from a man in his fifties with head and neck cancer.

CDR3 nucleotides: TGTGCCAGCACCTCAGGGGACAGGGGGCATCAGGAGACCCAGTACTTC. It translates to CASTSGDRGHQETQYF. This chain uses TRBV7-9 with TRBJ2-5; 12 bases are shared with TRBD1. The CDR3 totals 16 residues. The V gene end was trimmed by 7 bases and the J gene end by 5 bases; junction bases not matched to a gene: 11. Germline-derived CDR1 and CDR2 are SEHNR and FQNEAQ (reference sequence).

The chain has TRBV18 and TRBJ2-5; D is unresolved. Germline loops: CDR1 KGHSH, CDR2 LQKENI. This CDR3 has 15 amino acids. The ends were cut back, 2 bases at V and 1 base at J, with 11 bases in the middle. The CDR3 region has the DNA TGTGCCAGCTCACCATCACGGAAACTCCAAGAGACCCAGTACTTC. It translates to CASSPSRKLQETQYF.

The chain carries TRBV6-1 and TRBJ1-1; D is unresolved. This CDR3 has 11 residues. Trimming took 1 base from V and 8 from J, leaving 5 bases between them. Germline CDR1 and CDR2: MNHNS and SASEGT. The CDR3 reads CASSEVWEAFF. For the CDR3, the DNA is TGTGCCAGCAGTGAAGTCTGGGAAGCTTTCTTT.

The genes are TRBV11-2 and TRBJ2-7; the D gene is possibly TRBD2 (5 bases). The germline V gene has CDR1 SGHAT and CDR2 FQNNGV. Trimming left V 5 bases short and J 3 bases short, with 14 bases between. The CDR3 runs to 14 residues. CDR3 region: CASSQNGEYYEQYF. CDR3 in DNA: TGTGCCAGCAGCCAGAATGGGGAGTACTACGAGCAGTACTTC.

The chain has TRBV18 and TRBJ1-1; D perhaps matches TRBD1 (6 bases). From germline, CDR1 is KGHSH and CDR2 LQKENI. This CDR3 comprises 15 residues. The V gene lost 0 bases and the J gene lost 5 bases, with 13 bases spanning the gap. CDR3 protein: CASSPPAGEWTEAFF. For the CDR3, the DNA is TGTGCCAGCTCACCACCAGCAGGGGAGTGGACTGAAGCTTTCTTT. The whole variable domain, remainder taken from reference TRBV18 and TRBJ1-1, is NAGVMQNPRHLVRRRGQEARLRCSPMKGHSHVYWYRQLPEEGLKFMVYLQKENIIDESGMPKERFSAEFPKEGPSILRIQQVVRGDSAAYFCASSPPAGEWTEAFFGQGTRLTVV.

The genes are TRBV13 and TRBJ2-1, with a tentative D call TRBD1 (5 bases). Germline CDR1 and CDR2: PRHDT and FYEKMQ (reference sequence). Trimming shortened V by 2 bases and J by 5 bases, and 28 bases separated the two germline ends. The CDR3 loop spans 20 amino acids. The CDR3 sequence is CASSLNLGAMNFYTNNEQFF. The CDR3 DNA is TGTGCCAGCAGCTTAAACTTAGGGGCCATGAACTTTTATACGAACAATGAGCAGTTCTTC. The full variable domain, completed using reference TRBV13 and TRBJ2-1, is AAGVIQSPRHLIKEKRETATLKCYPIPRHDTVYWYQQGPGQDPQFLISFYEKMQSDKGSIPDRFSAQQFSDYHSELNMSSLELGDSALYFCASSLNLGAMNFYTNNEQFFGPGTRLTVL.

V is TRBV11-1 and J is TRBJ2-7, with 9 bases matching TRBD1. Germline V lookup: CDR1 SGHAT, CDR2 FQDESV (reference sequence). CDR3 length: 15 amino acids. Unmatched junction bases numbered 11, after V lost 6 bases and J lost 5 bases. The CDR3 DNA is TGTGCCAGCAGTTTTTTCCGGGACAGGGACCACGAGCAGTACTTC. Its translation: CASSFFRDRDHEQYF.

This chain links TRBV4-1 with TRBJ1-1; D is unclear. The CDR3 is made up of 15 amino acids. Germline V lookup: CDR1 MGHRA, CDR2 YSYEKL. V was shortened by 1 base and J by 0 bases, with 9 bases between the two germline ends. The CDR3 protein is CASSQGVNMNTEAFF. CDR3 bases: TGCGCCAGCAGCCAAGGTGTAAATATGAACACTGAAGCTTTCTTT.

This rearrangement joins TRBV5-8 to TRBJ1-2; a possible D gene is TRBD1 (5 bases). The germline V gene has CDR1 SGHTS and CDR2 YDEGEE. Trimming removed 2 bases from V and 1 base from J, with 18 bases in between. This CDR3 is built from 17 residues. The CDR3 spells CASSFSSRGIHNYGYTF. As DNA, the CDR3 is TGTGCCAGCAGCTTTTCCTCAAGGGGAATCCATAACTATGGCTACACCTTC.

The chain carries TRBV11-2 and TRBJ1-1; D uncertain. V lost 1 base and J lost 4, with 13 bases in between. The CDR3 extends over 15 amino acids. Per germline, CDR1 SGHAT and CDR2 FQNNGV. The CDR3 bases are TGTGCCAGCAGCTTAGCGCGTGCTCTTAGCACTGAAGCTTTCTTT. Translating gives CASSLARALSTEAFF.

J is TRBJ2-5 and V is TRBV15, with D unclear. CDR3 length: 15 residues. V dropped 9 bases and J dropped 2 bases, with 19 bases sitting between them. Germline CDR1 is LNHNV and CDR2 is YYDKDF (reference sequence). CDR3 in DNA: TGTGCCACTCAGCCCCTAACCCGTGCTCAAGAGACCCAGTACTTC. Its translation: CATQPLTRAQETQYF.

The genes are TRBV30 and TRBJ2-3; no reliable D call. Germline V gives CDR1 GTSNPN, CDR2 SVGIG (reference sequence). The V and J ends lost 0 bases and 2 bases respectively, with 6 bases between them. The CDR3 has 13 amino acids. The CDR3 is CAWSVWVTDTQYF. CDR3 nucleotides: TGTGCCTGGAGTGTATGGGTCACAGATACGCAGTATTTT.

This clone has only a few counts. V and J are TRBV28 and TRBJ2-7; no definite D call. The ends were cut back, 5 bases at V and 4 bases at J, with 9 bases in the middle. The CDR3 is 12 amino acids. The germline gives CDR1 MDHEN, CDR2 SYDVKM. CDR3 nucleotides: TGTGCCAGCAGTCGAGGATTGTACGAGCAGTACTTC. The encoded protein is CASSRGLYEQYF.

The V gene is TRBV13, the J gene TRBJ2-1; TRBD2 might be the D (5 bases). This CDR3 spans 19 amino acids. CDR1 and CDR2 from the germline V gene are PRHDT and FYEKMQ (reference sequence). V lost 6 bases, J lost 6 bases, and 30 bases lay in between. CDR3 sequence: CASRPTRVGSDASSNEQFF. As DNA, the CDR3 is TGTGCCAGCAGGCCAACTAGGGTCGGCAGTGATGCCTCTTCCAATGAGCAGTTCTTC.

This clone is a singleton in its sample. This CDR3 is CASSQGGLYGYTF. As DNA, the CDR3 is TGCGCCAGCAGCCAAGGGGGGCTCTATGGCTACACCTTC. The genes are TRBV4-1 and TRBJ1-2; a possible D gene is TRBD1 (6 bases). V was pared by 1 base and J by 4 bases, with 7 bases between. Germline V lookup: CDR1 MGHRA, CDR2 YSYEKL. The CDR3 totals 13 residues.

This sequence joins TRBV18 and TRBJ2-7; perhaps TRBD2 as D (6 bases). The V and J ends lost 2 bases and 7 bases respectively, with 9 bases between them. Germline assignment: CDR1 KGHSH and CDR2 LQKENI. The CDR3 contains 12 residues. CDR3 residues: CASSPAGYEQYF. The CDR3 region has the DNA TGTGCCAGCTCACCAGCGGGATATGAGCAGTACTTC.

CDR3 DNA: TGTGCCAGCAGCTTAGGTATCCCTCTAGGGGGAAGTTCCTACGAGCAGTACTTC. It yields the protein CASSLGIPLGGSSYEQYF. The rearrangement uses TRBV7-9 and TRBJ2-7, with a tentative D call TRBD1 (6 bases). Per the germline V gene, CDR1 is SEHNR and CDR2 is FQNEAQ (reference sequence). V shed 1 base and J shed 1 base, with 20 bases lying between them. The CDR3 is made up of 18 amino acids.